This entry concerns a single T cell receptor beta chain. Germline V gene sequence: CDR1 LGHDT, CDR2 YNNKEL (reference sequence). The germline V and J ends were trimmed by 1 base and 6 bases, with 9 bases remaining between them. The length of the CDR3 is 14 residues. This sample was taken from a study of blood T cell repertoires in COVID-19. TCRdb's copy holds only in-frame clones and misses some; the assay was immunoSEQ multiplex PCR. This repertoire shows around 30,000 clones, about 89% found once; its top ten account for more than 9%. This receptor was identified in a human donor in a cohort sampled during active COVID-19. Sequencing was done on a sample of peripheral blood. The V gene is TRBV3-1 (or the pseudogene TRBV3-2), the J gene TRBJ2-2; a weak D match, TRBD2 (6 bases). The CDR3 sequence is CASSQATSPGELFF. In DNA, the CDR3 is TGTGCCAGCAGCCAAGCGACTAGTCCCGGGGAGCTGTTTTTT.